This TCR beta chain was identified in a study of beta chain features in type 1 diabetes. Looking at the study overall: Examined across all samples were 90 million to 130 million sorted cells.

Of the isolated RNA, all was reverse transcribed, and so the sequenced material was expressed TCRB transcripts. Clones were read by immunoSEQ multiplex PCR, and TCRdb kept only the in-frame ones, dropping some. The sample records fewer than 650,000 clones, 15% to 19% being singletons. This receptor was obtained from a man younger than 35 in good health. Sequences were obtained from naive CD4+ T cells from blood.

The CDR3 DNA sequence: TGCGCCAGCAGCCAAGATAGGGGGACTGGGGAGCTGTTTTTT. Its translation: CASSQDRGTGELFF. The chain recombines TRBV4-3 with TRBJ2-2, with D perhaps given as TRBD1 or TRBD2 (6 bases each). The CDR3 totals 14 residues. The V and J ends lost 0 bases and 8 bases respectively, with 10 bases between them. CDR1 is LGHNA and CDR2 is YSLEER in the germline V gene.